This TCR beta chain was captured in a study of blood T cell repertoires in COVID-19. Across the study: Acute-phase and convalescent COVID-19 samples originated in the United States, Italy and Spain. Sources were T cells, B-cell-depleted T cells, or PBMCs; the material itself was cDNA or gDNA.

In the authors' workflow: How many nucleated cells were present was estimated from reference gene primer amplification. Produced via immunoSEQ multiplex PCR; TCRdb's table is partial and in-frame only. V and J calls and clone size come straight from that table; D and trimming were deduced from the DNA. The table has approximately 89,000 clones, about 80% seen once. The germline V gene has CDR1 KGHSH and CDR2 LQKENI. The CDR3 is 16 residues long. V dropped 3 bases and J dropped 6; count of bases not matched to a gene: 6. The sample consisted of peripheral blood. The receptor was isolated from a human donor in a cohort sampled during active COVID-19. The chain couples TRBV18 to TRBJ2-1; 12 bases are a match to TRBD2. CDR3 coding DNA: TGTGCCAGCTCACCTCAAGGACTAGCGGGGTCCAATGAGCAGTTCTTC. The encoded protein is CASSPQGLAGSNEQFF.